The 6 T cell receptor beta chains below were found in one sample sequenced in a study of cytomegalovirus exposure and HLA in healthy donors. Sequencing was performed with immunoSEQ multiplex PCR; in TCRdb, only in-frame clones are kept and a portion is missing. The repertoire holds 150,000 or so clones, with 80% to 90% as singletons. The sequenced sample was PBMCs. These receptors were obtained from a man younger than 35 in good health and CMV-seropositive.

The V call is TRBV29-1, the J call TRBJ2-2; TRBD1 might be the D (6 bases). This CDR3 region has 14 residues. Germline V gene sequence: CDR1 SQVTM, CDR2 ANQGSEA. Trimming took 6 bases from V and 0 from J, leaving 11 bases between them. CDR3 nucleotides: TGCAGCGTAGGGGACAATCCGAACACCGGGGAGCTGTTTTTT. It translates to CSVGDNPNTGELFF.

The rearrangement links TRBV30 to TRBJ2-5; 11 nucleotides line up with TRBD2. After removal of 1 base from V and 1 base from J, the junction contained 2 bases not matched to a gene. CDR3 length equals 15 residues. Germline CDR1 GTSNPN, CDR2 SVGIG (reference sequence). The CDR3 DNA sequence: TGTGCCTGGAGTGCGGGACTAGCGGTCCAAGAGACCCAGTACTTC. It is translated as CAWSAGLAVQETQYF.

The rearrangement joins TRBV7-2 to TRBJ2-4; 8 positions match TRBD2. Trimming at V came to 1 base and at J to 4 bases, leaving 3 bases not matched to a gene. The CDR3 is 15 amino acids. Germline lookup yields CDR1 SGHTA and CDR2 FQGNSA. The CDR3 coding sequence is TGTGCCAGCAGCTTAGGGGGACTAGTAAAAAACATTCAGTACTTC. Translated, it gives CASSLGGLVKNIQYF.

This sequence joins TRBV6-6 and TRBJ1-5; D call uncertain. V shed 3 bases and J shed 7 bases, with 10 bases lying between them. The CDR3 is 13 amino acids. Germline CDR1 MNHNY, CDR2 SVGAGI (reference sequence). CDR3 DNA: TGTGCCAGCAGTTATGAGGGAAGCCAGCCCCAGCATTTT. Translated: CASSYEGSQPQHF.

The chain uses TRBV25-1 and TRBJ2-2; a possible D gene is TRBD2 (6 bases). V dropped 2 bases and J dropped 6 bases, with 13 bases sitting between them. Germline CDR1 MGHDK, CDR2 SYGVNS. CDR3 size: 15 residues. CDR3 DNA sequence: TGTGCCAGCAGTGAACATAATGGAGGGCCCGGGGAGCTGTTTTTT. The encoded protein is CASSEHNGGPGELFF.

The chain is built from TRBV21-1 and TRBJ2-7; the listed D gene, TRBD1, was not tested against the DNA. TRBV21-1 is a known pseudogene. The CDR3 consists of 16 residues. DNA for the CDR3: TGTGCCAGCAGCACCGCGGAGACAGGGGGTTCATACGAGCAGTACTTC. Residues: CASSTAETGGSYEQYF.